These 3 T cell receptor beta chains share one sample of origin, sequenced in a study of T cell responses to AZD1222 COVID-19 vaccine. Clones were sequenced by immunoSEQ multiplex PCR, and TCRdb holds only the in-frame ones, with some missing. The sample yields 150,000 to 200,000 clones, approximately 94% seen once. The sample consisted of peripheral blood, taken on day 0 of AZD1222 vaccination. The receptors were gathered from an adult in good health.

J is TRBJ1-5 and V is TRBV27; TRBD1 is a possible D gene (5 bases). Germline assignment: CDR1 MNHEY and CDR2 SMNVEV (reference sequence). The CDR3 has 16 amino acids. The germline V and J ends were trimmed by 5 bases and 2 bases, with 16 bases remaining between them. The CDR3 DNA is TGTGCCAGCAGTCGAAACCCAGGAGGGGGCAATCAGCCCCAGCATTTT. This sequence encodes CASSRNPGGGNQPQHF.

The V gene is TRBV11-2, the J gene TRBJ2-3; no clear D. This CDR3 is 13 amino acids long. CDR1 is SGHAT, CDR2 FQNNGV, per germline. Trimming shortened V by 6 bases and J by 10 bases, and 17 bases separated the two germline ends. Written as DNA, the CDR3 is TGTGCCAGCAGTTCAGAGGCCCTCACATCGCAGTATTTT. It encodes CASSSEALTSQYF.

The chain links TRBV9 to TRBJ1-4, with 9 bases that match TRBD1. Germline values: CDR1 SGDLS, CDR2 YYNGEE. J was trimmed by 3 bases and V by 0 bases; bases with no gene match: 3. The CDR3 is made up of 16 amino acids. The CDR3 DNA follows: TGTGCCAGCAGCGTAGGGACAGGGGCGTCTAATGAAAAACTGTTTTTT. It encodes CASSVGTGASNEKLFF.